Below, 29 T cell receptor beta chains from the same sample are listed, as sequenced in a study of cytomegalovirus exposure and HLA in healthy donors. 13 Jbeta primers and 60 Vbeta primers were used for the PCR. TCRdb's copy holds only in-frame clones and misses some; the assay was immunoSEQ multiplex PCR. The top ten hold 4% to 5% of the sample, which has fewer than 110,000 clones, 70% to 85% seen once. Sample: PBMCs. The receptors here all came from a male donor in good health and CMV-seronegative.

CDR3 in amino acids: CAWTRIWTSGIPHEQYF. As DNA, the CDR3 is TGTGCCTGGACCAGGATATGGACTAGCGGGATCCCCCACGAGCAGTACTTC. J is TRBJ2-7 and V is TRBV30; 12 positions agree with TRBD2. Germline-derived CDR1 and CDR2 are GTSNPN and SVGIG (reference sequence). The CDR3 consists of 17 residues. Germline trimming cut 4 bases from V and 5 bases from J; bases unmatched to any gene: 15.

V gene TRBV27 combines with J gene TRBJ1-1; possible D gene TRBD1, 5 bases. Germline V gene lookup returns CDR1 MNHEY and CDR2 SMNVEV (reference sequence). This CDR3 has 13 amino acids. Trimming took off 7 bases at V and 8 bases at J, with 17 bases between the two ends. CDR3 DNA sequence: TGTGCCAGCAAACGCCCGGGGGAAACCGAAGCTTTCTTT. The encoded protein is CASKRPGETEAFF.

DNA for the CDR3: TGCGCCAGCAGCTTGGCCACTGGGACTATCCAGATTGCGAACACCGGGGAGCTGTTTTTT. Protein sequence: CASSLATGTIQIANTGELFF. This rearrangement joins TRBV5-1 to TRBJ2-2; 7 bases line up with TRBD2. V shed 0 bases and J 0 bases; nucleotides not matched to a gene: 14. There are 20 residues in the CDR3. CDR1 and CDR2 (germline): SGHRS, YFSETQ.

This clone turned up a few times. The CDR3 sequence is CASSSRDRGNIQYF. CDR3 coding DNA: TGTGCCAGCAGCTCCCGGGACAGGGGAAACATTCAGTACTTC. V gene TRBV5-5 combines with J gene TRBJ2-4, with 10 positions matching TRBD1. The CDR3 runs 14 residues. Trimming took 3 bases from V and 6 from J; bases not matched to a gene: 3. Germline assignment: CDR1 SGHKS and CDR2 YYEKEE (reference sequence). The whole variable domain, filled in from reference TRBV5-5 and TRBJ2-4, reads DAGVTQSPTHLIKTRGQQVTLRCSPISGHKSVSWYQQVLGQGPQFIFQYYEKEERGRGNFPDRFSARQFPNYSSELNVNALLLGDSALYLCASSSRDRGNIQYFGAGTRLSVL.

J is TRBJ2-2 and V is TRBV5-5; no firm D call. The CDR3 spans 13 residues. The germline CDR1 and CDR2 sequences are SGHKS and YYEKEE (reference sequence). The V and J ends lost 4 bases and 3 bases respectively, with 7 bases between them. As DNA, the CDR3 is TGTGCCAGCAGCCTGACTTACACCGGGGAGCTGTTTTTT. As protein: CASSLTYTGELFF.

The V call is TRBV27, the J call TRBJ2-7; TRBD1 matches at 9 bases. The CDR3 covers 14 residues. Germline V lookup: CDR1 MNHEY, CDR2 SMNVEV (reference sequence). Losses at the gene ends were 10 bases for V and 2 bases for J; bases not matched to a gene: 9. The CDR3 DNA reads as TGTGCCACCATGCCCGGGACAGGGCCCTACGAGCAGTACTTC. As protein: CATMPGTGPYEQYF.

The rearrangement links TRBV10-1 to TRBJ2-1, with 10 bases matching TRBD2. Germline loops: CDR1 WNHNN, CDR2 SYGVQD (reference sequence). V lost 6 bases to trimming and J lost 3 bases; unmatched junction nucleotides: 5. The CDR3 extends over 15 amino acids. The CDR3 DNA sequence: TGCGCCAGCAGGGCCGGGACTAGCGACTACAATGAGCAGTTCTTC. It yields the protein CASRAGTSDYNEQFF.

The gene calls are TRBV7-2 and TRBJ2-2; 7 nucleotides align to TRBD2. The CDR3 consists of 15 residues. Germline CDR1 SGHTA, CDR2 FQGNSA. Germline trimming cut 1 base from V and 9 bases from J; bases unmatched to any gene: 8. The DNA for the CDR3 is TGTGCCAGCAGCTTAGTTGTCACTAGCGCTTGGGAGCTGTTTTTT. It is translated as CASSLVVTSAWELFF. Together with reference TRBV7-2 and TRBJ2-2, the CDR3 gives the full variable domain: GAGVSQSPSNKVTEKGKDVELRCDPISGHTALYWYRQSLGQGLEFLIYFQGNSAPDKSGLPSDRFSAERTGGSVSTLTIQRTQQEDSAVYLCASSLVVTSAWELFFGEGSRLTVL.

This clone was seen a handful of times. The chain is built from TRBV5-6 and TRBJ2-1, with D possibly TRBD1 on 5 matching bases. The CDR3 spans 12 residues. V was shortened by 4 bases and J by 9 bases, with 11 bases between the two germline ends. The germline V gene encodes CDR1 SGHDT and CDR2 YYEEEE. This chain's CDR3 is CASSPSGSEQFF. As DNA, the CDR3 is TGTGCCAGCAGCCCCTCAGGGTCTGAGCAGTTCTTC.

The chain employs TRBV4-2 and TRBJ2-1, with D possibly TRBD2 on 6 matching bases. From germline, CDR1 is LGHNA and CDR2 YNFKEQ. Trimming took off 4 bases at V and 9 bases at J, with 7 bases between the two ends. CDR3 length: 11 amino acids. The CDR3 spells CASSRGVEQFF. CDR3 coding DNA: TGTGCCAGCAGCCGGGGGGTTGAGCAGTTCTTC.

The chain has TRBV5-6 and TRBJ2-5, with 14 bases that match TRBD2. The CDR3 has 17 amino acids. With V trimmed by 0 bases and J by 4 bases, 5 bases remained unmatched. In germline, CDR1 is SGHDT, CDR2 YYEEEE. CDR3: CASSLAGTSGSLETQYF. The CDR3, as DNA: TGTGCCAGCAGCTTGGCGGGGACTAGCGGGAGTCTAGAGACCCAGTACTTC.

J is TRBJ2-5 and V is TRBV7-9, with a weak D call TRBD1 (5 bases). The CDR3 runs to 14 residues. The germline V gene encodes CDR1 SEHNR and CDR2 FQNEAQ (reference sequence). Trimming removed 5 bases at V and 3 bases at J, with 13 bases between. The CDR3 region is CASSATVAEETQYF. Written as DNA, the CDR3 is TGTGCCAGCAGCGCGACAGTTGCTGAAGAGACCCAGTACTTC. The entire variable domain, with the rest obtained from reference TRBV7-9 and TRBJ2-5, is as follows: DTGVSQNPRHKITKRGQNVTFRCDPISEHNRLYWYRQTLGQGPEFLTYFQNEAQLEKSRLLSDRFSAERPKGSFSTLEIQRTEQGDSAMYLCASSATVAEETQYFGPGTRLLVL.

This chain uses TRBV9 with TRBJ1-1; D might be TRBD1 (6 bases). CDR1 and CDR2 (germline): SGDLS, YYNGEE. The CDR3 contains 16 residues. Trimming pared 2 bases from V and 1 base from J, leaving 15 bases between. The CDR3, as DNA: TGTGCCAGCAGCGTCGCCTCACAGGGCGCGAACACTGAAGCTTTCTTT. Amino acids: CASSVASQGANTEAFF. The complete variable domain, with remaining parts taken from reference TRBV9 and TRBJ1-1, reads DSGVTQTPKHLITATGQRVTLRCSPRSGDLSVYWYQQSLDQGLQFLIQYYNGEERAKGNILERFSAQQFPDLHSELNLSSLELGDSALYFCASSVASQGANTEAFFGQGTRLTVV.

The chain links TRBV6-1 to TRBJ2-5; 7 bases are a match to TRBD1. The assigned J gene may be wrong: the sequence end matches TRBJ2-7 better. This CDR3 has 16 residues. The germline CDR1 and CDR2 sequences are MNHNS and SASEGT. Written as DNA, the CDR3 is TGTGCCAGCAGTGAGTTTTCCGGGACAGCTAGACTCGAGCAGTACTTC. It specifies CASSEFSGTARLEQYF.

V gene TRBV6-5 combines with J gene TRBJ2-7; D is possibly TRBD1 (6 bases). In germline, CDR1 is MNHEY, CDR2 SVGAGI. The CDR3 runs to 15 residues. V lost 5 bases, J lost 4 bases, and 18 bases lay in between. CDR3 amino acids: CASSPTGLGEYEQYF. The CDR3 nucleotides are TGTGCCAGCAGTCCTACAGGGTTGGGGGAATACGAGCAGTACTTC.

This clone was observed a few times. The chain is built from TRBV13 and TRBJ2-3; D is uncertain. The CDR3 spans 14 residues. Germline V gene data show CDR1 as PRHDT and CDR2 as FYEKMQ (reference sequence). The V and J ends lost 1 base and 3 bases respectively, with 8 bases between them. The CDR3 spells CASSLVASTDTQYF. The CDR3 bases are TGTGCCAGCAGCTTAGTTGCGAGTACAGATACGCAGTATTTT.

A word on this clone: Other DNA sequences in the same sample also yield this CDR3. The J gene is TRBJ2-7, the V gene TRBV4-1; D perhaps matches TRBD1 (5 bases). The CDR3 is 13 residues long. The V and J ends lost 0 bases and 4 bases respectively, with 7 bases between them. Germline CDR1 and CDR2: MGHRA and YSYEKL. The CDR3: CASSQDQGYEQYF. CDR3 in DNA: TGCGCCAGCAGCCAAGATCAGGGATACGAGCAGTACTTC.

This clone was seen only a few times. V usage is TRBV14 and J usage is TRBJ2-5, with TRBD1 matching over 7 bases. The ends lost 1 base at V and 3 bases at J; junction bases unmatched: 8. The CDR3 sequence is 16 residues long. Germline values: CDR1 SGHDN, CDR2 FVKESK. DNA of the CDR3: TGTGCCAGCAGCCAAGCGAATGACAGGGCCAAAGAGACCCAGTACTTC. This gives the protein CASSQANDRAKETQYF.

The chain recombines TRBV6-5 with TRBJ2-7; 8 nucleotides agree with TRBD1. Per germline, CDR1 MNHEY and CDR2 SVGAGI. This CDR3 contains 14 residues. Trimming removed 5 bases from V and 4 bases from J; junction bases left unmatched: 7. The DNA for the CDR3 is TGTGCCAGCAGTACCCCGGGACAGGATTACGAGCAGTACTTC. It encodes CASSTPGQDYEQYF.

V is TRBV4-1 and J is TRBJ2-7, with a tentative D call TRBD1 (5 bases). Germline values: CDR1 MGHRA, CDR2 YSYEKL. The CDR3 is made up of 12 amino acids. Trimming took off 4 bases at V and 5 bases at J, with 9 bases between the two ends. For the CDR3, the DNA is TGCGCCAGCAGCCGACCGGACAACGAGCAGTACTTC. Its translation is CASSRPDNEQYF.

This chain connects TRBV6-1 to TRBJ2-3, with D possibly matching TRBD2 (5 bases). Germline CDR1 reads MNHNS; CDR2 reads SASEGT. Trimming took off 6 bases at V and 3 bases at J, with 13 bases between the two ends. The CDR3 is 14 residues long. The CDR3 coding sequence is TGTGCCAGCAGGGCGAGGGCTAGGACAGATACGCAGTATTTT. It yields the protein CASRARARTDTQYF.

In its sample, this clone was seen once. J is TRBJ2-7 and V is TRBV28; TRBD1 aligns across 8 bases. The V segment lost 4 bases and the J segment 3 bases; nucleotides outside the gene matches: 14. The CDR3 covers 17 residues. Germline V gives CDR1 MDHEN, CDR2 SYDVKM. This CDR3 is CASSSPHIDRGLYEQYF. In DNA form, the CDR3 reads TGTGCCAGCAGTTCTCCGCATATAGACAGGGGACTCTACGAGCAGTACTTC.

The chain has TRBV6-4 and TRBJ2-2; a weak D match, TRBD2 (5 bases). Trimming pared 7 bases from V and 0 bases from J, leaving 9 bases between. CDR3 size: 14 residues. Germline lookup yields CDR1 MRHNA and CDR2 SNTAGT. For the CDR3, the DNA is TGTGCCAGCAAAGAGGGTCCGAACACCGGGGAGCTGTTTTTT. Translating it yields CASKEGPNTGELFF.

The chain is built from TRBV7-9 and TRBJ2-3; 11 bases line up with TRBD2. Germline V gene sequence: CDR1 SEHNR, CDR2 FQNEAQ (reference sequence). This CDR3 contains 15 residues. With V trimmed by 5 bases and J by 4 bases, 5 bases remained unmatched. CDR3 region: CASSRLAGGSDTQYF. CDR3 DNA: TGTGCCAGCAGCCGCCTAGCGGGAGGCTCAGATACGCAGTATTTT.

The chain recombines TRBV4-2 with TRBJ1-3; D perhaps matches TRBD1 (6 bases). The V end was cut by 5 bases, the J end by 2 bases, with 25 bases between. Germline V gene lookup returns CDR1 LGHNA and CDR2 YNFKEQ. The CDR3 runs to 19 residues. The CDR3 nucleotides are TGTGCCAGCAGCACACAGGGACGGGTATGGAGTCCCACTGGAAACACCATATATTTT. Its protein is CASSTQGRVWSPTGNTIYF.

V gene TRBV27 combines with J gene TRBJ1-2; D is unresolved. V dropped 5 bases and J dropped 0 bases, with 13 bases sitting between them. The CDR3 spans 15 residues. Germline loops: CDR1 MNHEY, CDR2 SMNVEV (reference sequence). The CDR3: CASSPLLGANYGYTF. CDR3 in DNA: TGTGCCAGCAGTCCCCTGCTCGGGGCTAACTATGGCTACACCTTC.

This rearrangement joins TRBV5-1 to TRBJ2-7; TRBD1 might be the D (6 bases). The CDR3 has 13 amino acids. Trimming took 4 bases from V and 2 from J, leaving 10 bases between them. Germline-derived CDR1 and CDR2 are SGHRS and YFSETQ. CDR3 amino acids: CASSLTGTYEQYF. The CDR3 DNA reads as TGCGCCAGCAGCCTGACAGGTACCTACGAGCAGTACTTC. The complete variable domain, with remaining parts taken from reference TRBV5-1 and TRBJ2-7, reads KAGVTQTPRYLIKTRGQQVTLSCSPISGHRSVSWYQQTPGQGLQFLFEYFSETQRNKGNFPGRFSGRQFSNSRSEMNVSTLELGDSALYLCASSLTGTYEQYFGPGTRLTVT.

The V gene is TRBV7-8, the J gene TRBJ2-1, with 11 bases matching TRBD2. The CDR3 consists of 17 residues. CDR1 SGHVS and CDR2 FQNEAQ come from the germline V gene. V shed 5 bases, J shed 2 bases, and the junction held 8 bases outside the gene matches. CDR3 sequence reads: CASSLKIAGGPYNEQFF. DNA for the CDR3: TGTGCCAGCAGCCTCAAGATAGCGGGAGGGCCCTACAATGAGCAGTTCTTC.

The chain joins TRBV4-1 to TRBJ1-1; tentative D call: TRBD1 (6 bases). The CDR3 length is 17 residues. Germline V gene data show CDR1 as MGHRA and CDR2 as YSYEKL. Trimming stripped 5 bases from V and 0 bases from J, with 19 bases between. Written as DNA, the CDR3 is TGCGCCAGCAGCACCGCGTTTTCGGGACAATTGAACACTGAAGCTTTCTTT. It yields the protein CASSTAFSGQLNTEAFF.